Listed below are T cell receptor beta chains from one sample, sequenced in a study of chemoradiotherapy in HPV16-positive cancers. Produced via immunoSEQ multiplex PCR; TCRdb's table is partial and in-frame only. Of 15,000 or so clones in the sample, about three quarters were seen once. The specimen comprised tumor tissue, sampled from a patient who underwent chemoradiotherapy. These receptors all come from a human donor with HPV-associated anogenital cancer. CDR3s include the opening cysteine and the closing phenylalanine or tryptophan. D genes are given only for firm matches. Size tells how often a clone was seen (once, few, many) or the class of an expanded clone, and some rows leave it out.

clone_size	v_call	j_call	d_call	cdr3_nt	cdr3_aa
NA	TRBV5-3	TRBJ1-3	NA	TGTGCCAGAAGCGAACCGGGACACGGAAACACCATATATTTT	CARSEPGHGNTIYF
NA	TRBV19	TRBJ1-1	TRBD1	TGTGCCAGTAGTATCATTCCCCTACAGGGGGCGAGCACTGAAGCTTTCTTT	CASSIIPLQGASTEAFF
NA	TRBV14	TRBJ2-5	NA	TGTGCCAGCAGCCAAGGTGGGGTCGGACAAGAGACCCAGTACTTC	CASSQGGVGQETQYF
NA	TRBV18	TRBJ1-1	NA	TGTGCCAGCTCATCTCTCCCCGATGGGACTGAAGCTTTCTTT	CASSSLPDGTEAFF
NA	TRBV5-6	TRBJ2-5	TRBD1	TGTGCCAGCAGCCCTAACAGGGGTGGAGAGACCCAGTACTTC	CASSPNRGGETQYF
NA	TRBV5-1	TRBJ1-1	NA	TGCGCCAGCAGCTACCCTTTACAGGGCACTGAAGCTTTCTTT	CASSYPLQGTEAFF
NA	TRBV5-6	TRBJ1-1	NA	TGTGCCAGCAGCTTGGGGTCAGGGACGGCTGAAGCTTTCTTT	CASSLGSGTAEAFF
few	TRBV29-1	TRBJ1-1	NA	TGCAGCGTTAACGGCGTGAACACTGAAGCTTTCTTT	CSVNGVNTEAFF
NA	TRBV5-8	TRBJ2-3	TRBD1	TGTGCCAGCAGCATACAGGGGCATAGGGGAGATACGCAGTATTTT	CASSIQGHRGDTQYF
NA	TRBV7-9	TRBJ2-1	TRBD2	TGTGCCAGCAGCTTAGATACGGGGGGGCACAATGAGCAGTTCTTC	CASSLDTGGHNEQFF
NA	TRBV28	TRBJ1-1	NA	TGTGCCAGCAGTATCGATACGGGAGGTGAAGCTTTCTTT	CASSIDTGGEAFF
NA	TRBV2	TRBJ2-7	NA	TGTGCCAGCAGTGCGGCGGGCCCCTACGAGCAGTACTTC	CASSAAGPYEQYF
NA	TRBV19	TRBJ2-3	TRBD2	TGTGCCAGTAGTTCCGGGACTAGCGGGGGGAATACGCAGTATTTT	CASSSGTSGGNTQYF
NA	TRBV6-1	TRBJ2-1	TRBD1	TGTGCCAGCAGTGCGTGGACAGGTCCCTACAATGAGCAGTTCTTC	CASSAWTGPYNEQFF
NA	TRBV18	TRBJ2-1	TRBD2	TGTGCCAGCTCACCATCCCGGGGGGGGAATGAGCAGTTCTTC	CASSPSRGGNEQFF
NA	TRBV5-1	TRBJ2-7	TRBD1	TGCGCCAGCAGCTTGTCAGGGGGTTTTAGCTCCTACGAGCAGTACTTC	CASSLSGGFSSYEQYF
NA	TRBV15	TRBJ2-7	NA	TGTGCCACCAGCAGAGATCATTCCTACGAGCAGTACTTC	CATSRDHSYEQYF
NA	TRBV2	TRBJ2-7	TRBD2	TGTGCCAGCAGTGGCGATAGCGGGCCAAAGTACTTC	CASSGDSGPKYF
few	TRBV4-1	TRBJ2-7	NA	TGCGCCAGCAGCCAAGGCCCTCCGGGGGCGGTCTACGAGCAGTACTTC	CASSQGPPGAVYEQYF
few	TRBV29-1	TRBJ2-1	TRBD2	TGCAGCGTTGAAGCGGGGGGGCCCTATCTTGAGCAGTTCTTC	CSVEAGGPYLEQFF
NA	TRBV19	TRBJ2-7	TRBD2	TGTGCCAGTAAGGGGAGGGCCGACGAGCAGTACTTC	CASKGRADEQYF
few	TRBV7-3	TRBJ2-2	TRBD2	TGTGCCAGCAGCCCACCGACTAGCGGGCTCATCCGGGAGCTGTTTTTT	CASSPPTSGLIRELFF
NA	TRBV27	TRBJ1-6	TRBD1	TGTGCCAGCAGTTTCGACAGGGGATATTCACCCCTCCACTTT	CASSFDRGYSPLHF
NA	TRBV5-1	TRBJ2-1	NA	TGCGCCAGCAGCTCTGGGACTCAAAAATTCAATGAGCAGTTCTTC	CASSSGTQKFNEQFF
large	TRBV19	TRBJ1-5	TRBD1	TGTGCCAGTAGTGGACAGGGTGGTCAGCCCCAGCATTTT	CASSGQGGQPQHF
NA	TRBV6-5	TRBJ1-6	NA	TGTGCCAGCAGACAACAGGGTTCACCCCTCCACTTT	CASRQQGSPLHF
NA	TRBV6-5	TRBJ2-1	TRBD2	TGTGCCAGCAGTAGGACTAGCGGGAGTTACAATGAGCAGTTCTTC	CASSRTSGSYNEQFF
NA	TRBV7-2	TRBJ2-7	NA	TGTGCCAGCAGCTTAGTAGTGTGGGGGAGGCTGAACGAGCAGTACTTC	CASSLVVWGRLNEQYF
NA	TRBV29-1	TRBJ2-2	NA	TGCAGCGTTGCTACAGGGATGGGCACCGGGGAGCTGTTTTTT	CSVATGMGTGELFF
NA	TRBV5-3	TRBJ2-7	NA	TGTGCCAGAATGTCCGAGCAGTACTTC	CARMSEQYF
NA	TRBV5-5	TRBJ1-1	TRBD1	TGTGCCAGCAGCTGGATACCGGGACAGAGAAACACTGAAGCTTTCTTT	CASSWIPGQRNTEAFF
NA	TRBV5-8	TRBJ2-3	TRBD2	TGTGCCAGCAGCATTAGCGGGGGGCTAAGCACAGATACGCAGTATTTT	CASSISGGLSTDTQYF
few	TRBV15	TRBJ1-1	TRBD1	TGTGCCACCAGCTTGGGACAGTTAACTGAAGCTTTCTTT	CATSLGQLTEAFF
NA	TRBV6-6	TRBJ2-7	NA	TGTGCCAGCAGCATTAGCCACGAGCAGTACTTC	CASSISHEQYF
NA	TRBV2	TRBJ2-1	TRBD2	TGTGCCAGCAAAGGGACTAGCTCCTACAATGAGCAGTTCTTC	CASKGTSSYNEQFF
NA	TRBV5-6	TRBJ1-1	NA	TGTGCCAGCAGCTTGATCGGTCGTGCGAGTAATGAAGCTTTCTTT	CASSLIGRASNEAFF
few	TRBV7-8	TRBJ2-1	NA	TGTGCCAGCAGCCCTTGGGCCTCGGAGGGTGAGCAGTTCTTC	CASSPWASEGEQFF
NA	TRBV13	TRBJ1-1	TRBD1	TGTGCCAGCAGCCCATACTCGACAGGGAGAGCTGAAGCTTTCTTT	CASSPYSTGRAEAFF
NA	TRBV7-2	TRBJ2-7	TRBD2	TGTGCCAGCAGCTTAACTAGCGGGAGTCTATACGAGCAGTACTTC	CASSLTSGSLYEQYF
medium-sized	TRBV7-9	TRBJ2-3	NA	TGTGCCAGCAGCTTAGCGGGTAGCCCAGATACGCAGTATTTT	CASSLAGSPDTQYF
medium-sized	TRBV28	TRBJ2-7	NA	TGTGCCAGCAGTCATGGGGGCGAGCAGTACTTC	CASSHGGEQYF
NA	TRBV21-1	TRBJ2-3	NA	TGTGCCAGCAGCCCCAATGGTGGGACTAGCAGTTATACTAGCACAGATACGCAGTATTTT	CASSPNGGTSSYTSTDTQYF
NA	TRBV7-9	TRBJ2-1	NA	TGTGCCAGCAGCTTAGGGGCGGGATCGGAGCAGTTCTTC	CASSLGAGSEQFF
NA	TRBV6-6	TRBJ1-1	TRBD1	TGTGCCAGCAGTCACCGACGGACAGGGCTGAACACTGAAGCTTTCTTT	CASSHRRTGLNTEAFF
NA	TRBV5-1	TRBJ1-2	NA	TGCGCCAGCAGCTCCGAACCCGAGACGGGTATAGGAACCTTC	CASSSEPETGIGTF
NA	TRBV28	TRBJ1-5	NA	TGTGCCAGCACTTCATGGGGGGTTCAACAGCCCCAGCATTTT	CASTSWGVQQPQHF
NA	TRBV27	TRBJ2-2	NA	TGTGCCAGCAGCCCTTGGAACACCGGGGAGCTGTTTTTT	CASSPWNTGELFF
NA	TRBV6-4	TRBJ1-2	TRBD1	TGTGCCAGCAGTGATCCCCAGGGGGGGGGCGATGGCTACACCTTC	CASSDPQGGGDGYTF
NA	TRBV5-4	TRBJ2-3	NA	TGTGCCAGCAGCCCTACTAACTCCCCAGATACGCAGTATTTT	CASSPTNSPDTQYF
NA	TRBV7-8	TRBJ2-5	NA	TGTGCCAGCAGTCGATTAGGTGTCAAGACGCAAGAGACCCAGTACTTC	CASSRLGVKTQETQYF
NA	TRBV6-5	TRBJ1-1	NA	TGTGCCAGCAGTCAACCAGGGTTCATGAACACTGAAGCTTTCTTT	CASSQPGFMNTEAFF
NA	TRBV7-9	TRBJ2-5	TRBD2	TGTGCCAGCAGCTTCGGACTAGCGATAGGGACCCAGTACTTC	CASSFGLAIGTQYF
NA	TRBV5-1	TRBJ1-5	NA	TGCGCCAGCAGCGACGGGACACCGATGGTAAGAGATAGCAATCAGCCCCAGCATTTT	CASSDGTPMVRDSNQPQHF
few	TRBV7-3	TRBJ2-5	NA	TGTGCCAGCACCGATGGTCGGGCCTGGGAGACCCAGTACTTC	CASTDGRAWETQYF
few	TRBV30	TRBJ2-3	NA	TGTGCCTGGAGTGTAAGGATGGCAGATACGCAGTATTTT	CAWSVRMADTQYF
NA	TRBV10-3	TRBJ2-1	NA	TGTGCCATCAGGCGTAACAATGAGCAGTTCTTC	CAIRRNNEQFF
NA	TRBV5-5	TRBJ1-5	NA	TGTGCCAGCACCCTCTCACAGGGAGGTCAGCCCCAGCATTTT	CASTLSQGGQPQHF
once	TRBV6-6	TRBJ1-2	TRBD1	TGTGCCAGCAAAGCCTCCACAGGGGAGAGAAATGGCTACACCTTC	CASKASTGERNGYTF
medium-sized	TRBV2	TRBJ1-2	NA	TGTGCCAGCAGTGAGGACAGCTCTTATGGCTACACCTTC	CASSEDSSYGYTF
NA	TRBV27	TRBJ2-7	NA	TGTGCCAACTCACCTTACTACAGGGGACTGTCCTACGAGCAGTACTTC	CANSPYYRGLSYEQYF